This T cell receptor beta chain comes out of a study of identical twins. TCRdb reprocessed the 5' RACE reads with MiXCR, giving one entry per CDR3 protein. The table lists hundreds of thousands of distinct CDR3 sequences, over 9% of them singletons. This clonotype appeared a few times. Its antigen is not identified. General study results and limits: Among beta out-of-frame sequences, excess sharing between twins appeared weaker.

Germline V lookup: CDR1 SEHNR, CDR2 FQNEAQ (reference sequence). With 3 bases removed from V and 4 bases from J, the gap between germline ends came to 9 bases. The CDR3 runs 14 residues. These sequences were also reported in another study, on yellow fever vaccine responses in identical twins.

The chain has TRBV7-9 and TRBJ2-2; D unclear. The sequence was obtained from a woman younger than 35 in good health. The sequenced sample consisted of PBMCs. CDR3 amino acids: CASSLRESTGELFF. As DNA, the CDR3 is TGTGCCAGCAGCTTGAGAGAGTCCACCGGGGAGCTGTTTTTT.